These T cell receptor beta chains were read from a single sample in a study of post-analysis software for immune sequencing data. One entry per CDR3 protein results from TCRdb running MiXCR on the PCR reads. This table has about 770,000 distinct CDR3 sequences, 35% to 55% appearing once. Sequencing input: blood. The receptors shown here come from a girl under 18 with multiple sclerosis. Each CDR3 is given without its conserved first and last residue.

>TRBJ2-1|TRBV2
ASSQPDFRDRIRLYNEQF
>TRBJ2-3|TRBV11-2
ASKHPQQNPASTDTQY
>TRBJ2-1|TRBV2
ASRDRRLYNEQF
>TRBJ2-1|TRBV3-1
ASSQDGRISYNEQF
>TRBJ2-1|TRBV4-1
ASSQPLSDPTNEQF
>TRBJ2-5|TRBV12-3/TRBV12-4
ASSSHLAGAPETQY
>TRBJ2-4|TRBV9
ASSVGDSKNIQY
>TRBJ2-5|TRBV7-9
ASSTNSPQETQY
>TRBJ1-4|TRBV7-9
ASSLGRATNEKLF
>NA|TRBV28
ASSLVGQRHEQY
>TRBJ1-2|TRBV6-6
ASSYFDGYT
>TRBJ2-1|TRBV10-3
AISLGLAGANEQF
>TRBJ2-6|TRBV5-1
ASSWELPGANVLT
>TRBJ2-1|TRBV12-5
ASGHPGLAGVEQF
>TRBJ2-3|TRBV7-6
ASSLDPRLAGVDTQY
>TRBJ2-3|TRBV9
ASSTRVPGVTDTQY
>TRBJ2-1|TRBV5-6
AGSTPSRRVSQYEQF
>TRBJ2-1|TRBV5-1
ASSPEGPHYNEQF
>TRBJ2-1|TRBV6-5
ASSYSEGLSNEQF
>TRBJ2-3|TRBV4-3
ASSQENRESTDTQY
>TRBJ2-1|TRBV10-3
AISDYGLLNEQF
>TRBJ2-3|TRBV28
ASSPLRSVFSTDTQY
>NA|TRBV28
ASRLIQGTSYEQY
>TRBJ2-7|TRBV4-2
ASSQVGRGYEQY
>TRBJ1-1|TRBV15
ATSKGDTEAF
>TRBJ2-3|TRBV29-1
SVDREQQY
>TRBJ1-5|TRBV20-1
SARDNRGNQPQH
>TRBJ1-2|TRBV24-1
ATSDLREHGYT
>TRBJ2-5|TRBV11-2
ASSLVSRTGFFEQY
>TRBJ1-2|TRBV7-9
ASSSGATYGYT
>TRBJ1-2|TRBV10-3
AISESGLGTYGYT
>TRBJ2-3|TRBV12-3/TRBV12-4
ASSFTAQDTQY
>TRBJ2-3|TRBV18
ASSPRTAHTDTQY
>TRBJ1-2|TRBV27
ASSMTAGYGYT
>TRBJ2-7|TRBV12-3/TRBV12-4
ASSLGRNERY
>TRBJ2-1|TRBV6-1
ASSGAWANNEQF
>TRBJ2-3|TRBV2
ASLREPDTQY
>TRBJ1-5|TRBV4-1
ASSHPETNQPQH
>TRBJ1-2|TRBV12-3/TRBV12-4
ASSLGDVNYGYT
>TRBJ2-1|TRBV6-1
ASTSTSSYNEQF
>TRBJ2-1|TRBV9
ASSVVAGAYNEQF
>TRBJ2-1|TRBV7-9
ASSFSPHEQF
>TRBJ2-3|TRBV4-1
ASSQDLTSGELGTDTQY
>NA|TRBV12-3/TRBV12-4
ASTLGETYEQY
>TRBJ2-5|TRBV10-3
AISESTSHGQY
>TRBJ1-1|TRBV14
ASSPTGPNTEAF
>TRBJ2-3|TRBV10-3
AISQLEDTQY
>TRBJ1-5|TRBV28
ASSRQELNQPQH
>TRBJ1-2|TRBV29-1
SVDQGFGYGYT
>TRBJ2-3|TRBV29-1
SVRGRATDTQY
>TRBJ2-6|TRBV3-1
ASSQDRAGAGANVLT
>NA|TRBV20-1
SARAGIYEQY
>TRBJ1-5|TRBV7-2
ASSLAMGGNQPQH
>TRBJ1-4|TRBV3-1
ASRSTGPSTNEKLF
>TRBJ2-1|TRBV11-2
ASSLGPEQF